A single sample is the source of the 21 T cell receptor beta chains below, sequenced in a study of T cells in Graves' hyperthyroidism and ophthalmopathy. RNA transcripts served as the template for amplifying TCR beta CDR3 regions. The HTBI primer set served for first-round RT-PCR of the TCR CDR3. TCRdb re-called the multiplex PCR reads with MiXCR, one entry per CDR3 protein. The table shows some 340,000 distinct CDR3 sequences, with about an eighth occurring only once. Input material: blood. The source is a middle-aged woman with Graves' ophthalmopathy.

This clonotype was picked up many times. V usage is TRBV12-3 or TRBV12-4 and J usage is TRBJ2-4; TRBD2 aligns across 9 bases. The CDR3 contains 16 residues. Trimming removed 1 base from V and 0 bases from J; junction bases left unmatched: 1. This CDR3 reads CASSLVSGRAKNIQYF. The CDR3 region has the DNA TGTGCCAGCAGTTTAGTTAGCGGGAGAGCCAAAAACATTCAGTACTTC.

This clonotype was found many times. CDR3 DNA sequence: TGTGCCGTTGGACGAGACCAGAGCGGGGACCAAGAGACCCAGTACTTC. Protein: CAVGRDQSGDQETQYF. The gene calls are TRBV10-3 and TRBJ2-5, with TRBD2 matching over 7 bases. CDR3 length: 16 residues. Germline V lookup: CDR1 ENHRY, CDR2 SYGVKD. V gave up 11 bases and J gave up 0 bases; unmatched junction bases: 15.

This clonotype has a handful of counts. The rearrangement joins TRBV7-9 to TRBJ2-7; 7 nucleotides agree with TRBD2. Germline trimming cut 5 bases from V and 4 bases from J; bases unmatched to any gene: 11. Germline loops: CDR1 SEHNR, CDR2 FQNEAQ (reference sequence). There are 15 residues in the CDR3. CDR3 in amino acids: CASSSTGGGHYEQYF. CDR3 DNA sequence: TGTGCCAGCAGCAGTACGGGGGGTGGGCATTACGAGCAGTACTTC.

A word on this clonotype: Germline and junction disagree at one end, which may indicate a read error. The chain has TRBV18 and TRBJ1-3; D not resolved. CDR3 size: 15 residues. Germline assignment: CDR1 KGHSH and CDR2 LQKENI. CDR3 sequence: CVSSGGLPSGNTIYF. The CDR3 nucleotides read TGTGTCAGCTCGGGAGGCCTTCCCTCTGGAAACACCATATATTTT.

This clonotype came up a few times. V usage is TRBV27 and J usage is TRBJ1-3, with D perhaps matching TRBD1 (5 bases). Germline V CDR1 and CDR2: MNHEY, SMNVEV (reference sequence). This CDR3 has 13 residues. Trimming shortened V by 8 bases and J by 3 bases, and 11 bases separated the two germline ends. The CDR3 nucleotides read TGTGCCAGCGCGCAGGGTTATGGAAACACCATATATTTT. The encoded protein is CASAQGYGNTIYF.

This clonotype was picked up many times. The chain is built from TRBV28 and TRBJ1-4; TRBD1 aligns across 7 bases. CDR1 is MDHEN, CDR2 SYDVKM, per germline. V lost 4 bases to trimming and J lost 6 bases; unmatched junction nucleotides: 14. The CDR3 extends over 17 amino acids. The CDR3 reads CASSSSDRASGYEKLFF. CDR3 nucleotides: TGTGCCAGCAGTTCCTCCGACAGGGCTAGCGGGTATGAAAAACTGTTTTTT.

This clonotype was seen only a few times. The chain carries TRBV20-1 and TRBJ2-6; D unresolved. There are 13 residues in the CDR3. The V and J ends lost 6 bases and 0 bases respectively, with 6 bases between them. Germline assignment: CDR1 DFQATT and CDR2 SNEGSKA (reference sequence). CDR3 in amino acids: CSARISGANVLTF. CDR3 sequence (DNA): TGCAGTGCCCGGATCTCTGGGGCCAACGTCCTGACTTTC.

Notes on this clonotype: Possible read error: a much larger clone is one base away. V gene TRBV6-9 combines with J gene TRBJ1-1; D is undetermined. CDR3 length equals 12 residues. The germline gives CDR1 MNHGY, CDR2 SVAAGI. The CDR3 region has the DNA TGTGCCACCCGTATATTGAACACTGAAGCTTCCTTT. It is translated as CATRILNTEASF.

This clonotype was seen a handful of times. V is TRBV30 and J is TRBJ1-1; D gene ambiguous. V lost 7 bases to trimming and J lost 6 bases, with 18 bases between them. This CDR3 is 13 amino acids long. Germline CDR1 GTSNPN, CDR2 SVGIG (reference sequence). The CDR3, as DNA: TGTGCCTCCAATCTTCGGCGAGCGGCTGAAGCTTTCTTT. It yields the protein CASNLRRAAEAFF.

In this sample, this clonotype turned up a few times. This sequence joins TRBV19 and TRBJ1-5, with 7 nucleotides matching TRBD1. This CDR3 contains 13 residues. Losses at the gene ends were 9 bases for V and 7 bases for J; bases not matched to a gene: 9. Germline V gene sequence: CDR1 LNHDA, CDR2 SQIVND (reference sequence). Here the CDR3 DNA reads TGTGCCAGCACAGACAGGGACGGCCAGCCCCAGCATTTT. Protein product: CASTDRDGQPQHF.

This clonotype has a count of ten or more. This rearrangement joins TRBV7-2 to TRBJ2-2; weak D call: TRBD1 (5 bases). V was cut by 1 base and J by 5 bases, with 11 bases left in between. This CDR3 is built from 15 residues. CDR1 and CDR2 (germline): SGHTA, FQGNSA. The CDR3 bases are TGTGCCAGCAGCTTAGGAGCAGGGCTTACCGGGGAGCTGTTTTTT. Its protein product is CASSLGAGLTGELFF. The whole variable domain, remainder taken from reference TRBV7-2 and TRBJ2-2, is GAGVSQSPSNKVTEKGKDVELRCDPISGHTALYWYRQSLGQGLEFLIYFQGNSAPDKSGLPSDRFSAERTGGSVSTLTIQRTQQEDSAVYLCASSLGAGLTGELFFGEGSRLTVL.

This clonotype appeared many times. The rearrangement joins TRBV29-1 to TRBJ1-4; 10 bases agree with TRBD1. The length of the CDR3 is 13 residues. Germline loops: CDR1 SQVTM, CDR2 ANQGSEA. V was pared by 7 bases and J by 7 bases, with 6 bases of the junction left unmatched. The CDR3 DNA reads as TGCAGCGCTGCGGGACAGGGGAGTGAAAAACTGTTTTTT. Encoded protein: CSAAGQGSEKLFF.

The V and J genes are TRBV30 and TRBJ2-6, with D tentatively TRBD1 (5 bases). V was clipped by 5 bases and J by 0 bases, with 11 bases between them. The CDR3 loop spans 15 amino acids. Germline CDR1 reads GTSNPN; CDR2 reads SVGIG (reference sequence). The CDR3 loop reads CAWALGASGANVLTF. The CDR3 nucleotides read TGTGCCTGGGCCCTTGGGGCCTCTGGGGCCAACGTCCTGACTTTC.

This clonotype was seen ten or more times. CDR3 nucleotide sequence: TGTGCTAGTGGTCTCCTCAGCCGGGAGCTGTTTTTT. Its protein product is CASGLLSRELFF. The chain is built from TRBV12-5 and TRBJ2-2; D not certain. The CDR3 has 12 amino acids. Germline CDR1 LGHNT, CDR2 FRNRAP. V shed 5 bases and J shed 9 bases, with 10 bases lying between them. The full variable domain, in which reference TRBV12-5 and TRBJ2-2 provide the parts outside the CDR3, is DARVTQTPRHKVTEMGQEVTMRCQPILGHNTVFWYRQTMMQGLELLAYFRNRAPLDDSGMPKDRFSAEMPDATLATLKIQPSEPRDSAVYFCASGLLSRELFFGEGSRLTVL.

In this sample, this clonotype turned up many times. CDR3 sequence: CSARYGYTEAFF. DNA of the CDR3: TGCAGTGCTAGATATGGATACACTGAAGCTTTCTTT. This chain connects TRBV20-1 to TRBJ1-1, with D unclear. CDR3 size: 12 residues. V shed 2 bases and J shed 3 bases, with 7 bases lying between them. In germline, CDR1 is DFQATT, CDR2 SNEGSKA (reference sequence).

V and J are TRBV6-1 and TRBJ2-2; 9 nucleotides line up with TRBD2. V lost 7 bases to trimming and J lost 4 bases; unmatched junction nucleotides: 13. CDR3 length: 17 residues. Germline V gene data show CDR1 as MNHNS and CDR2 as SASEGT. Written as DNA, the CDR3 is TGTGCCAGCATTGGACAGCGGGGGGTCTTTGGCACCGGGGAGCTGTTTTTT. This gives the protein CASIGQRGVFGTGELFF.

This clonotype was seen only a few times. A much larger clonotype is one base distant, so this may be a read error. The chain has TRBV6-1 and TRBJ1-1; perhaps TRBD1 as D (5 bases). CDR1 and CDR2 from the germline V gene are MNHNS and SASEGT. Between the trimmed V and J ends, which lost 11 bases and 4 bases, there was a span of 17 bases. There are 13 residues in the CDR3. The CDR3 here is CASKLRGRTEAFF. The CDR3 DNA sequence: TGTGCCTCTAAGCTCCGGGGACGCACTGAAGCTTTCTTT.

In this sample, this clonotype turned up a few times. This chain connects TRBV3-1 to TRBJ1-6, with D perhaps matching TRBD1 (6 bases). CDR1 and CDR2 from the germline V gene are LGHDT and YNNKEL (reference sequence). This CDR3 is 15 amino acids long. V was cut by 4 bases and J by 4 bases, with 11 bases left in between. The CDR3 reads CASSRTDLYNSPLHF. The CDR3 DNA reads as TGTGCCAGCAGCCGGACAGACCTTTATAATTCACCCCTCCACTTT.

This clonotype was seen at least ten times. The DNA for the CDR3 is TGCAGTGCTAGAGAGGCGGGGCTAAGAAACACTGAAGCTTTCTTT. As protein: CSAREAGLRNTEAFF. The chain couples TRBV20-1 to TRBJ1-1, with a weak D call TRBD1 (5 bases). This CDR3 spans 15 amino acids. The V gene lost 0 bases and the J gene lost 2 bases, with 13 bases spanning the gap. Germline V lookup: CDR1 DFQATT, CDR2 SNEGSKA (reference sequence).

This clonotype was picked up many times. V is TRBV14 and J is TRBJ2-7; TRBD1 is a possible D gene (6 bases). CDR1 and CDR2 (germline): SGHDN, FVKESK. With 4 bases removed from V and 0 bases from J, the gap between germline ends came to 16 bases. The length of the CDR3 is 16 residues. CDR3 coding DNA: TGTGCCAGCAGCCGCACGACAGGCCCTTCCTCCTACGAGCAGTACTTC. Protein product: CASSRTTGPSSYEQYF.

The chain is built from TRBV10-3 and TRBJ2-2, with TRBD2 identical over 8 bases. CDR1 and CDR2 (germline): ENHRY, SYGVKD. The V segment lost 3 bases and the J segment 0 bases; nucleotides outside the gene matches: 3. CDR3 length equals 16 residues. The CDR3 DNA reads TGTGCCATCAGTGAAAATAGCGGGGCGAACACCGGGGAGCTGTTTTTT. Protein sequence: CAISENSGANTGELFF.